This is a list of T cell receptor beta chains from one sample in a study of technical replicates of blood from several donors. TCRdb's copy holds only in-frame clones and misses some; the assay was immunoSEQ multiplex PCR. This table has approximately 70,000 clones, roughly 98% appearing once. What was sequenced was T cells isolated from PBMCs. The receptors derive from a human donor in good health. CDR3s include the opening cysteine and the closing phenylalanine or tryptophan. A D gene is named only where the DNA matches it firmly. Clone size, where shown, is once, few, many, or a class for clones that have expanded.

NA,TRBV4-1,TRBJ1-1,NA,CASSQDTGNTEAFF,TGCGCCAGCAGCCAAGATACAGGGAACACTGAAGCTTTCTTT
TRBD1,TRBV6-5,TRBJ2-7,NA,CASSYSRQGPYEQYF,TGTGCCAGCAGTTACTCGCGACAGGGGCCCTACGAGCAGTACTTC
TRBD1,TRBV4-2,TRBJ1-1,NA,CASSLHPGQGAMNTEAFF,TGTGCCAGCAGTCTACACCCGGGACAGGGGGCCATGAACACTGAAGCTTTCTTT
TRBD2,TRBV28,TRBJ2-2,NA,CATTGGGLAGAGTGELFF,TGTGCCACCACTGGGGGGGGACTAGCGGGAGCGGGCACCGGGGAGCTGTTTTTT
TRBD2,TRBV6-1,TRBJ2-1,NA,CASSESGTSDNEQFF,TGTGCCAGCAGTGAAAGCGGGACTAGCGACAATGAGCAGTTCTTC
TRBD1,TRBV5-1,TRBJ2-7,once,CASSLAAQGAAYEQYF,TGCGCCAGCAGCTTGGCAGCGCAGGGGGCCGCCTACGAGCAGTACTTC
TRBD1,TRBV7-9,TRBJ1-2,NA,CASSQDRGGYGYTF,TGTGCCAGCAGCCAGGACAGGGGGGGCTATGGCTACACCTTC
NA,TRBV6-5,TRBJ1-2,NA,CASSLYGYTF,TGTGCCAGCAGTCTATATGGCTACACCTTC
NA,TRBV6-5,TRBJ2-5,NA,CASRAPGETQYF,TGTGCCAGCAGAGCACCAGGAGAGACCCAGTACTTC
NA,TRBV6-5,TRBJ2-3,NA,CASSQRGLNTDTQYF,TGTGCCAGCAGCCAAAGAGGACTAAACACAGATACGCAGTATTTT
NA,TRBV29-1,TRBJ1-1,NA,CSVKRPGSRMNTEAFF,TGCAGCGTTAAACGTCCGGGTTCCCGGATGAACACTGAAGCTTTCTTT
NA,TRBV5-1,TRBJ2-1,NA,CASSRGTAKGNEQFF,TGCGCCAGCAGCAGGGGGACGGCAAAGGGGAATGAGCAGTTCTTC
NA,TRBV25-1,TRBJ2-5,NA,CASRGVETQYF,TGTGCCAGCAGAGGGGTAGAGACCCAGTACTTC
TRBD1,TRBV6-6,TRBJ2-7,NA,CASTHRGRYEQYF,TGTGCCAGCACCCACAGGGGCCGGTACGAGCAGTACTTC
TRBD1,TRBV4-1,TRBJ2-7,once,CASSHGTGTMIYEQYF,TGCGCCAGCAGCCACGGGACAGGGACGATGATCTACGAGCAGTACTTC
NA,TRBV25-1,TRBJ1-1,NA,CASKESQGIAIAFTEAFF,TGTGCCAGCAAAGAAAGTCAGGGAATAGCAATAGCCTTTACTGAAGCTTTCTTT
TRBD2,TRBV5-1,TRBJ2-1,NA,CASSSGLADYNEQFF,TGCGCCAGCAGCTCGGGACTAGCGGATTACAATGAGCAGTTCTTC
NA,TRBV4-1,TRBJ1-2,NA,CASSQDLTASGYTF,TGCGCCAGCAGCCAAGATCTTACAGCTTCAGGCTACACCTTC
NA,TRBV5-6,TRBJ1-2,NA,CASSPTGGVNYGYTF,TGTGCCAGCAGCCCCACGGGGGGCGTTAACTATGGCTACACCTTC
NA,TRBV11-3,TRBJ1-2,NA,CASSPAGQPNYGYTF,TGTGCCAGCAGCCCAGCCGGACAGCCTAACTATGGCTACACCTTC
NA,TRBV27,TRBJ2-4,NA,CASSLSIGGNIQYF,TGTGCCAGCAGTTTATCGATCGGGGGAAACATTCAGTACTTC
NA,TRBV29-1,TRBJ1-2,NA,CSVDSGDPFTLYGYTF,TGCAGCGTTGATTCAGGGGATCCTTTCACGCTTTATGGCTACACCTTC
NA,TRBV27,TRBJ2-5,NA,CASSSGAPETQYF,TGTGCCAGCAGTAGTGGGGCCCCGGAGACCCAGTACTTC
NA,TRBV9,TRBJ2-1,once,CASSPILSSYNEQFF,TGTGCCAGCAGCCCCATTCTGAGCTCCTACAATGAGCAGTTCTTC
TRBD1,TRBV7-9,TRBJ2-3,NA,CASSRDRSTDTQYF,TGTGCCAGCAGTCGGGACAGGAGCACAGATACGCAGTATTTT